This T cell receptor beta chain was observed in a study of blood T cells in healthy people across ages. The wider study: Template switching recovered approximately one barcoded beta molecule for every two T cells. Findings and caveats of the study: Age brought a roughly linear fall in TCR beta diversity measured per million T cells.

Germline assignment: CDR1 DFQATT and CDR2 SNEGSKA (reference sequence). The CDR3 has 13 amino acids. V lost 6 bases to trimming and J lost 5 bases; unmatched junction nucleotides: 10. Alongside a J-beta primer mix, a sample-barcoded 5' primer served in a second PCR lasting roughly 6 to 11 cycles. Via MiXCR, TCRdb re-called the 5' RACE reads, giving one row per CDR3 protein. The sample includes roughly 700,000 distinct CDR3 sequences, approximately 50% seen only once; the top ten take roughly 31%. This clonotype was counted a few times. What it binds is unknown. The receptor comes from a woman aged 60 to 75 in good health. The sample comprised blood. The chain recombines TRBV20-1 with TRBJ2-7; 7 positions match TRBD1. CDR3 region: CSASRQGVNEQYF. CDR3 coding DNA: TGCAGTGCCTCCCGGCAGGGGGTCAACGAGCAGTACTTC.